This entry is about one T cell receptor (beta chain). What it binds is not known. With 60 Vbeta and 13 Jbeta primers, the PCR was carried out. Here immunoSEQ multiplex PCR was the method, and the copy in TCRdb shows in-frame clones only, minus some. The sample holds 90,000 to 120,000 clones, about 68% seen once. Germline CDR1 MNHEY, CDR2 SVGAGI. This CDR3 has 16 amino acids. The V segment lost 2 bases and the J segment 1 base; nucleotides outside the gene matches: 3. This sample was included in a study of cytomegalovirus exposure and HLA in healthy donors. Study-level findings and limits: A later examination showed that TCR association rates differed by HLA locus, with DRB1 most and HLA-C fewest.

The sequence was obtained from a man aged 25-40 years in good health and CMV-seropositive. The V gene is TRBV6-5, the J gene TRBJ2-7; 12 nucleotides align to TRBD1. The specimen was PBMCs. The CDR3 here is CASSYQGQGASYEQYF. In DNA form, the CDR3 reads TGTGCCAGCAGTTACCAGGGACAGGGGGCTTCCTACGAGCAGTACTTC.